A single sample gave rise to the 5 T cell receptor beta chains below, sequenced in a study of blood T cells in healthy people across ages. Primed by a sample-barcoded 5' primer and a J-beta primer mix, a second PCR proceeded for about 6 to 12 cycles. TCRdb called the 5' RACE reads again in MiXCR, with one record for every CDR3 protein. The sample shows around 1,000,000 distinct CDR3 sequences, 20% to 25% of them seen only once. These same records also appear under a second study, on T cells of mothers and their children.

The sequenced sample consisted of blood. The receptor set was obtained from a girl aged 2-9 years in good health.

This clonotype turned up a few times. The V call is TRBV5-5, the J call TRBJ2-3; D is unclear. The CDR3 consists of 14 residues. Germline-derived CDR1 and CDR2 are SGHKS and YYEKEE (reference sequence). V was shortened by 7 bases and J by 3 bases, with 15 bases between the two germline ends. In DNA, the CDR3 is TGTGCCAGCGGTCTGGGGATTAGGACAGATACGCAGTATTTT. Translation gives CASGLGIRTDTQYF.

This clonotype was counted ten times or more. The rearrangement uses TRBV20-1 and TRBJ1-2, with 9 bases aligning to TRBD1. From germline, CDR1 is DFQATT and CDR2 SNEGSKA (reference sequence). This CDR3 has 13 amino acids. V shed 6 bases, J shed 1 base, and the junction held 3 bases outside the gene matches. CDR3 sequence: CSAPDRGNYGYTF. As DNA, the CDR3 is TGCAGTGCCCCGGACAGGGGTAACTATGGCTACACCTTC.

The V gene is TRBV28, the J gene TRBJ2-1; no clear D gene. The germline V and J ends were trimmed by 8 bases and 4 bases, with 15 bases remaining between them. The length of the CDR3 is 14 residues. CDR1 and CDR2 from the germline V gene are MDHEN and SYDVKM. The CDR3, as DNA: TGTGCCAGCCGATCCGGGTTGACTTACAATGAGCAGTTCTTC. Protein: CASRSGLTYNEQFF.

The table lists this clonotype with a few counts. The V gene is TRBV4-2, the J gene TRBJ1-1; D remains unclear. Between the trimmed V and J ends, which lost 0 bases and 6 bases, there was a span of 8 bases. Germline V gene sequence: CDR1 LGHNA, CDR2 YNFKEQ. The CDR3 sequence is 13 residues long. The CDR3 DNA follows: TGTGCCAGCAGCCAAGATCACCAACCTGAAGCTTTCTTT. It codes for CASSQDHQPEAFF.

Remarks on this clonotype: One end of the junction fails to match germline, which may point to a read error. V usage is TRBV3-1 and J usage is TRBJ1-2, with D maybe TRBD1 (6 bases). The CDR3 extends over 15 amino acids. Germline V gene lookup returns CDR1 LGHDT and CDR2 YNNKEL (reference sequence). The CDR3 protein is CASSQAGAVGYGYAF. In nucleotides, the CDR3 is TGTGCCAGCAGCCAAGCAGGGGCAGTTGGATATGGCTACGCCTTC. The full variable domain, in which reference TRBV3-1 and TRBJ1-2 provide the parts outside the CDR3, is DTAVSQTPKYLVTQMGNDKSIKCEQNLGHDTMYWYKQDSKKFLKIMFSYNNKELIINETVPNRFSPKSPDKAHLNLHINSLELGDSAVYFCASSQAGAVGYGYAFGSGTRLTVV.